Following are 3 T cell receptor beta chains from one sample sequenced in a study of shared clonotypes between healthy human individuals. Clones were read by immunoSEQ multiplex PCR, and TCRdb kept only the in-frame ones, dropping some. Altogether some 2.4 million clones are present, 80% to 95% being singletons, with the ten largest covering 0.36%. The sequenced material came from naive CD4+ T cells from PBMCs. Subset meaning: CD45RA+ positively selected. The receptors were gathered from a man between 18 and 35 years old in good health. Some clones in this sample may be carry-over from other donors' samples.

A word on this clone: The same CDR3 also results from other DNA sequences found in this sample. DNA for the CDR3: TGTGCCAGCAGCGTAGTGGGGACTAGCTACAATGAGCAGTTCTTC. Encoded protein: CASSVVGTSYNEQFF. The chain links TRBV9 to TRBJ2-1; 8 nucleotides line up with TRBD2. CDR1 and CDR2 from the germline V gene are SGDLS and YYNGEE. This CDR3 region has 15 residues. The J segment lost 3 bases and the V segment lost 0 bases, leaving 2 bases of the junction unmatched.

V usage is TRBV7-6 and J usage is TRBJ2-7, with 7 nucleotides matching TRBD2. The CDR3 covers 14 residues. Germline values: CDR1 SGHVS, CDR2 FNYEAQ. Trimming cost V 5 bases and J 3 bases; bases outside gene matches: 7. The CDR3 nucleotides are TGTGCCAGCAGCCTCGGGACTATGGGCTACGAGCAGTACTTC. Amino acid sequence: CASSLGTMGYEQYF.

This sequence joins TRBV6-5 and TRBJ2-7, with D tentatively TRBD1 (6 bases). Per germline, CDR1 MNHEY and CDR2 SVGAGI. The V gene lost 2 bases and the J gene lost 0 bases, with 14 bases spanning the gap. The CDR3 is made up of 16 amino acids. CDR3 nucleotides: TGTGCCAGCAGTTACGGACAGCCGGGGAGCTCCTACGAGCAGTACTTC. Protein: CASSYGQPGSSYEQYF.